What follows are 5 T cell receptor beta chains derived from one specimen sequenced in a study of blood T cell repertoires in COVID-19. The method was immunoSEQ multiplex PCR; TCRdb's version includes in-frame clones alone and lacks a portion of them. The data hold 250,000 to 350,000 clones, with around 89% observed a single time. The specimen was PBMCs or T cells enriched from blood (not recorded which). These receptors were obtained from a woman between 50 and 59 years old who had recovered from COVID-19.

This chain connects TRBV2 to TRBJ2-5; 7 nucleotides line up with TRBD2. V dropped 4 bases and J dropped 4; count of bases not matched to a gene: 3. The CDR3 is 13 residues long. CDR1 SNHLY and CDR2 FYNNEI come from the germline V gene. The CDR3 here is CASSVLAGETQYF. For the CDR3, the DNA is TGTGCCAGCAGTGTCTTAGCGGGAGAGACCCAGTACTTC.

The V gene is TRBV2, the J gene TRBJ1-5, with a weak D call TRBD1 (6 bases). This CDR3 spans 14 amino acids. Per germline, CDR1 SNHLY and CDR2 FYNNEI. V shed 6 bases and J shed 9 bases, with 18 bases lying between them. This chain's CDR3 is CASSLGHPISPQHF. In DNA form, the CDR3 reads TGTGCCAGCAGCTTGGGACACCCAATTTCGCCCCAGCATTTT.

The rearrangement joins TRBV5-4 to TRBJ1-2, with 12 positions matching TRBD1. CDR1 and CDR2 (germline): SGHNT, YYREEE (reference sequence). V shed 3 bases, J shed 4 bases, and the junction held 4 bases outside the gene matches. This CDR3 region has 15 residues. CDR3: CASSSGQGALYGYTF. Written as DNA, the CDR3 is TGTGCCAGCAGCTCGGGACAGGGGGCACTCTATGGCTACACCTTC.

The chain couples TRBV6-2 or TRBV6-3 to TRBJ2-7; possibly TRBD1 for D (6 bases). Germline V gives CDR1 MNHEY, CDR2 SVGEGT. This CDR3 region has 18 residues. V was cut by 6 bases and J by 4 bases, with 28 bases left in between. CDR3 sequence (DNA): TGTGCCAGCAGCCCTGGACAGCTACTTGGGAGTGTTTCTTACGAGCAGTACTTC. Protein sequence: CASSPGQLLGSVSYEQYF.

Written as DNA, the CDR3 is TGTGCCAGTAGTAGAACCGCCAGGGGTATAAGCTCTGGGGCCAACGTCCTGACTTTC. It specifies CASSRTARGISSGANVLTF. The J gene is TRBJ2-6, the V gene TRBV19, with D perhaps TRBD1 (6 bases). The CDR3 runs to 19 residues. The V gene lost 4 bases and the J gene lost 0 bases, with 19 bases spanning the gap. Looked up from germline, CDR1 is LNHDA and CDR2 is SQIVND (reference sequence). Based on the CDR3 plus reference TRBV19 and TRBJ2-6, the full variable domain is DGGITQSPKYLFRKEGQNVTLSCEQNLNHDAMYWYRQDPGQGLRLIYYSQIVNDFQKGDIAEGYSVSREKKESFPLTVTSAQKNPTAFYLCASSRTARGISSGANVLTFGAGSRLTVL.